This is a list of T cell receptor beta chains from one sample in a study of T cells in narcolepsy. Clones were sequenced by immunoSEQ multiplex PCR, and TCRdb holds only the in-frame ones, with some missing. This table has around 18,000 clones, about two thirds appearing once. The sequenced sample consisted of CD45RA- memory CD8+ T cells from PBMCs. The receptors come from a human donor with narcolepsy. Each CDR3 is given with its conserved first and last residue. The D gene is left open where the match is weak. Clone size is stated in some rows and not others, as once, few, many or a class when expanded.

cdr3_nt: TGTGCCAGTCCCGGACAGGGGGCCAACATTCAGTACTTC
cdr3_aa: CASPGQGANIQYF
d_call: TRBD1
v_call: TRBV6-5
clone_size: NA
j_call: TRBJ2-4

cdr3_nt: TGTGCCAGCAGTTACTCGACGGGGGGGGAGAAGTACTTC
cdr3_aa: CASSYSTGGEKYF
d_call: TRBD2
v_call: TRBV6-5
clone_size: NA
j_call: TRBJ2-7

cdr3_nt: TGTGCCAGCAGTGCCGACAATGAGCAGTTCTTC
cdr3_aa: CASSADNEQFF
d_call: NA
v_call: TRBV25-1
clone_size: NA
j_call: TRBJ2-1

cdr3_nt: TGTGCCAGCACCAGAACCGGTAATGAAAAACTGTTTTTT
cdr3_aa: CASTRTGNEKLFF
d_call: NA
v_call: TRBV2
clone_size: NA
j_call: TRBJ1-4

cdr3_nt: TGTGCCAGCAGCTTAAGGGCGGGAGCGTCCTACAATGAGCAGTTCTTC
cdr3_aa: CASSLRAGASYNEQFF
d_call: TRBD2
v_call: TRBV7-6
clone_size: NA
j_call: TRBJ2-1

cdr3_nt: TGTGCCAGCAGCTTCTTTTCCTACGAGCAGTACTTC
cdr3_aa: CASSFFSYEQYF
d_call: NA
v_call: TRBV5-6
clone_size: NA
j_call: TRBJ2-7

cdr3_nt: TGTGCCAGCAGCCCCACGACAGGGGCGGACTACGAGCAGTACTTC
cdr3_aa: CASSPTTGADYEQYF
d_call: TRBD1
v_call: TRBV6-6
clone_size: NA
j_call: TRBJ2-7

cdr3_nt: TGTGCCAGCAGCCGTCTACTGCAGAAGGCTAACTATGGCTACACCTTC
cdr3_aa: CASSRLLQKANYGYTF
d_call: NA
v_call: TRBV4-2
clone_size: NA
j_call: TRBJ1-2

cdr3_nt: TGTGCCACCAGCAACGGGTGGGAGTCGGGCGAGCAGTACTTC
cdr3_aa: CATSNGWESGEQYF
d_call: NA
v_call: TRBV15
clone_size: NA
j_call: TRBJ2-7

cdr3_nt: TGTGCCAGCAGCCTTCCGGGAGGTTTCTACGAGCAGTACTTC
cdr3_aa: CASSLPGGFYEQYF
d_call: TRBD2
v_call: TRBV7-9
clone_size: NA
j_call: TRBJ2-7

cdr3_nt: TGTGCCAGCAGTCCTCAGGGTGGTGAGCAGTTCTTC
cdr3_aa: CASSPQGGEQFF
d_call: NA
v_call: TRBV27
clone_size: once
j_call: TRBJ2-1

cdr3_nt: TGTGCCAGCAGCTCCGGGACGGGAGACTACGAGCAGTACTTC
cdr3_aa: CASSSGTGDYEQYF
d_call: NA
v_call: TRBV5-6
clone_size: NA
j_call: TRBJ2-7

cdr3_nt: TGTGCCAGCAGACTGAGTTACCAAGAGACCCAGTACTTC
cdr3_aa: CASRLSYQETQYF
d_call: NA
v_call: TRBV11-2
clone_size: few
j_call: TRBJ2-5

cdr3_nt: TGCGCCAGCAGCTTGAGCGGTCTTAACTATGGCTACACCTTC
cdr3_aa: CASSLSGLNYGYTF
d_call: NA
v_call: TRBV5-1
clone_size: NA
j_call: TRBJ1-2

cdr3_nt: TGTGCCAGCAGTTCCGACGATTCTGGGGCCAACGTCCTGACTTTC
cdr3_aa: CASSSDDSGANVLTF
d_call: NA
v_call: TRBV6-9
clone_size: NA
j_call: TRBJ2-6

cdr3_nt: TGTGCCAGCAGTTGGGGGACAGGCTATGGCTACACCTTC
cdr3_aa: CASSWGTGYGYTF
d_call: TRBD1
v_call: TRBV27
clone_size: few
j_call: TRBJ1-2

cdr3_nt: TGCGCCAGCACCATGGGGACAGCGACCCGAACAACCGGGGAGCTGTTTTTT
cdr3_aa: CASTMGTATRTTGELFF
d_call: TRBD1
v_call: TRBV5-1
clone_size: NA
j_call: TRBJ2-2

cdr3_nt: TGTGCCAGCACCCCCTGGGGGGCGGGAACCTACAATGAGCAGTTCTTC
cdr3_aa: CASTPWGAGTYNEQFF
d_call: NA
v_call: TRBV9
clone_size: once
j_call: TRBJ2-1

cdr3_nt: TGTGCCAGCATCCTACAGGGGGCCTCCTATGGCTACACCTTC
cdr3_aa: CASILQGASYGYTF
d_call: TRBD1
v_call: TRBV7-9
clone_size: NA
j_call: TRBJ1-2

cdr3_nt: TGTGCCAGCAGGGGGGCCAGCTACGATCAGCCCCAGCATTTT
cdr3_aa: CASRGASYDQPQHF
d_call: NA
v_call: TRBV2
clone_size: NA
j_call: TRBJ1-5

cdr3_nt: TGTGCCAGCAGCTTAGATCCAGGGGCCCCTCGTCACGAGCAGTACTTC
cdr3_aa: CASSLDPGAPRHEQYF
d_call: NA
v_call: TRBV7-8
clone_size: NA
j_call: TRBJ2-7

cdr3_nt: TGTGCCAGCAGTTACTCTACAGGAATTGCCTACGAGCAGTACTTC
cdr3_aa: CASSYSTGIAYEQYF
d_call: NA
v_call: TRBV6-6
clone_size: NA
j_call: TRBJ2-7

cdr3_nt: TGTGCCAGCAGCTTTGGGCTCGGAGGCTCCTACGAGCAGTACTTC
cdr3_aa: CASSFGLGGSYEQYF
d_call: NA
v_call: TRBV7-2
clone_size: NA
j_call: TRBJ2-7

cdr3_nt: TGCAGCGTTGACCGGGACTACTACAATGAGCAGTTCTTC
cdr3_aa: CSVDRDYYNEQFF
d_call: TRBD2
v_call: TRBV29-1
clone_size: NA
j_call: TRBJ2-1

cdr3_nt: TGTGCCAGCAGTGAAATGAACCTCTCAGGGACTGAAGCTTTCTTT
cdr3_aa: CASSEMNLSGTEAFF
d_call: NA
v_call: TRBV2
clone_size: large
j_call: TRBJ1-1

cdr3_nt: TGTGCCAGCAGAGCGACAGGGCGATCTCTACCTTGGGGGAACAATGAGCAGTTCTTC
cdr3_aa: CASRATGRSLPWGNNEQFF
d_call: TRBD1
v_call: TRBV6-4
clone_size: NA
j_call: TRBJ2-1

cdr3_nt: TGTGCCAGTAGTATAAACCGGGACACCTACGAGCAGTACTTC
cdr3_aa: CASSINRDTYEQYF
d_call: NA
v_call: TRBV19
clone_size: NA
j_call: TRBJ2-7

cdr3_nt: TGCGCCAGCAGCCAAGGGGGCTGGGACACTGAAGCTTTCTTT
cdr3_aa: CASSQGGWDTEAFF
d_call: NA
v_call: TRBV4-1
clone_size: NA
j_call: TRBJ1-1

cdr3_nt: TGTGCCAGTAGTATAGCGGCAGAACGTCAGCCCCAGCATTTT
cdr3_aa: CASSIAAERQPQHF
d_call: NA
v_call: TRBV19
clone_size: NA
j_call: TRBJ1-5

cdr3_nt: TGTGCCAGCAGTGAGACACAGGGGCACACTGAAGCTTTCTTT
cdr3_aa: CASSETQGHTEAFF
d_call: TRBD1
v_call: TRBV2
clone_size: NA
j_call: TRBJ1-1

cdr3_nt: TGTGCCAGCAGCTTAAGGGGTTTCCAAGAGGCCCAGTACTTC
cdr3_aa: CASSLRGFQEAQYF
d_call: NA
v_call: TRBV7-9
clone_size: NA
j_call: TRBJ2-5

cdr3_nt: TGTGCCAGCAGCCTAGGATACGAGCAGTACTTC
cdr3_aa: CASSLGYEQYF
d_call: NA
v_call: TRBV6-5
clone_size: NA
j_call: TRBJ2-7

cdr3_nt: TGTGCCAGCAGTTTCAAGGGTCGGGACTACAATGAGCAGTTCTTC
cdr3_aa: CASSFKGRDYNEQFF
d_call: NA
v_call: TRBV27
clone_size: NA
j_call: TRBJ2-1

cdr3_nt: TGTGCCAGCGGACTAGCAGGCAACGAGCAGTACTTC
cdr3_aa: CASGLAGNEQYF
d_call: TRBD2
v_call: TRBV6-6
clone_size: once
j_call: TRBJ2-7

cdr3_nt: TGTGCCAGCAGTCCCCACGCACGGGGGTATGAGCAGTTCTTC
cdr3_aa: CASSPHARGYEQFF
d_call: NA
v_call: TRBV6-4
clone_size: NA
j_call: TRBJ2-1

cdr3_nt: TGTGCCAGCAGCAAGCGGACTGGGAGCAGAGAGCAGTACTTC
cdr3_aa: CASSKRTGSREQYF
d_call: NA
v_call: TRBV13
clone_size: few
j_call: TRBJ2-7

cdr3_nt: TGTGCCAGCAGCCCCCCCAGGGGGGTAAGGGACTATGGCTACACCTTC
cdr3_aa: CASSPPRGVRDYGYTF
d_call: TRBD1
v_call: TRBV7-9
clone_size: once
j_call: TRBJ1-2

cdr3_nt: TGTGCCAGCAGTGCGACAGGGGGCGGGTTTGACTCTGGAAACACCATATATTTT
cdr3_aa: CASSATGGGFDSGNTIYF
d_call: TRBD1
v_call: TRBV27
clone_size: NA
j_call: TRBJ1-3

cdr3_nt: TGTGCCAGCAGCTTATGGCCAGGGGCTAAAGCTTTCTTT
cdr3_aa: CASSLWPGAKAFF
d_call: NA
v_call: TRBV11-3
clone_size: NA
j_call: TRBJ1-1

cdr3_nt: TGTGCCAGCAGCACACCGGGACCGAAGAATGAGCAGTTCTTC
cdr3_aa: CASSTPGPKNEQFF
d_call: NA
v_call: TRBV7-3
clone_size: few
j_call: TRBJ2-1

cdr3_nt: TGCAGCGTAAGTGATCCACAGGACCGCTCTGGAAACACCATATATTTT
cdr3_aa: CSVSDPQDRSGNTIYF
d_call: NA
v_call: TRBV29-1
clone_size: NA
j_call: TRBJ1-3

cdr3_nt: TGTGCCAGCAGCTTAGTTCTGGAGCAAGAGACCCAGTACTTC
cdr3_aa: CASSLVLEQETQYF
d_call: NA
v_call: TRBV11-2
clone_size: once
j_call: TRBJ2-5

cdr3_nt: TGTGCCAGCAGCTATACAGGGGCGGGGGACAATGAGCAGTTCTTC
cdr3_aa: CASSYTGAGDNEQFF
d_call: NA
v_call: TRBV7-9
clone_size: NA
j_call: TRBJ2-1

cdr3_nt: TGTGCCAGCACAGCGGGGGGGTTAAATGAGCAGTTCTTC
cdr3_aa: CASTAGGLNEQFF
d_call: TRBD2
v_call: TRBV6-6
clone_size: once
j_call: TRBJ2-1

cdr3_nt: TGTGCCAGCACCGCGGGGGGATCGAACCAAGAGACCCAGTACTTC
cdr3_aa: CASTAGGSNQETQYF
d_call: TRBD2
v_call: TRBV2
clone_size: NA
j_call: TRBJ2-5

cdr3_nt: TGTGCCAGCAGCGGGAGAGAGGGGGCCTCAAGGAATGAGCAGTTCTTC
cdr3_aa: CASSGREGASRNEQFF
d_call: TRBD1
v_call: TRBV7-9
clone_size: NA
j_call: TRBJ2-1

cdr3_nt: TGTGCCAGCAGCCCAGGGGTTGAGCAGTTCTTC
cdr3_aa: CASSPGVEQFF
d_call: NA
v_call: TRBV7-9
clone_size: NA
j_call: TRBJ2-1

cdr3_nt: TGTGCCATCACTACACGGGATGGGGGCCCTGGGGCCAACGTCCTGACTTTC
cdr3_aa: CAITTRDGGPGANVLTF
d_call: NA
v_call: TRBV10-3
clone_size: few
j_call: TRBJ2-6

cdr3_nt: TGTGCCAGTAGGGGTGCCAATCAGCCCCAGCATTTT
cdr3_aa: CASRGANQPQHF
d_call: NA
v_call: TRBV19
clone_size: NA
j_call: TRBJ1-5

cdr3_nt: TGTGCCAGCACCGGAGCGGGGTGGGTCTCCTACAATGAGCAGTTCTTC
cdr3_aa: CASTGAGWVSYNEQFF
d_call: TRBD2
v_call: TRBV11-3
clone_size: NA
j_call: TRBJ2-1

cdr3_nt: TGTGCCAGCAGCGGTGGGATATCCTACGAGCAGTACTTC
cdr3_aa: CASSGGISYEQYF
d_call: NA
v_call: TRBV5-4
clone_size: NA
j_call: TRBJ2-7